These 7 T cell receptor beta chains share one sample of origin, sequenced in a study of CD8+ T cells in alopecia areata. As the sequencing template, cDNA was produced by extracting RNA and reverse transcribing it. Measured with immunoSEQ multiplex PCR; TCRdb has only the in-frame clones, and not every one. The sample lists 120,000 to 150,000 clones, about 85% occurring once. As for treatment: oral pan-JAK inhibitor, 5-10 mg twice daily. The specimen was CD8+ T cells sorted from blood, collected at week 4, from a patient treated with tofacitinib. Receptor source: a human donor with alopecia areata.

The chain recombines TRBV5-4 with TRBJ2-2; TRBD2 aligns across 11 bases. The J segment lost 3 bases and the V segment lost 1 base, leaving 11 bases of the junction unmatched. Germline CDR1 is SGHNT and CDR2 is YYREEE (reference sequence). The CDR3 consists of 19 residues. This CDR3 reads CASSLTALAGGPYTGELFF. CDR3 bases: TGTGCCAGCAGCTTGACAGCGTTAGCGGGAGGGCCGTACACCGGGGAGCTGTTTTTT.

The chain is built from TRBV29-1 and TRBJ2-1; tentative D call: TRBD1 (6 bases). The CDR3 contains 14 residues. Deletions cut 2 bases from V and 5 bases from J, with 13 bases between. Per the germline V gene, CDR1 is SQVTM and CDR2 is ANQGSEA. The CDR3, as DNA: TGCAGCGTTGAATGGTACAGGGTCGACAATGAGCAGTTCTTC. Translation: CSVEWYRVDNEQFF.

The chain has TRBV9 and TRBJ2-5; no clear D. This CDR3 has 15 amino acids. Germline V CDR1 and CDR2: SGDLS, YYNGEE. V was trimmed by 1 base and J by 1 base, leaving 11 bases between them. CDR3 DNA sequence: TGTGCCAGCAGCGTAAGGACCCAGAGCCAAGAGACCCAGTACTTC. It encodes CASSVRTQSQETQYF.

CDR3 sequence (DNA): TGTGCCAACACAGGGCCCCTAGGGGAGACCCAGTACTTC. This codes for CANTGPLGETQYF. The chain employs TRBV2 and TRBJ2-5, with D perhaps matching TRBD1 (6 bases). Trimming removed 10 bases at V and 5 bases at J, with 17 bases between. This CDR3 has 13 amino acids. Germline V lookup: CDR1 SNHLY, CDR2 FYNNEI.

This chain links TRBV29-1 with TRBJ2-3; 7 bases are a match to TRBD1. Trimming removed 3 bases from V and 5 bases from J; junction bases left unmatched: 8. This CDR3 has 14 amino acids. Germline CDR1 SQVTM, CDR2 ANQGSEA. CDR3 coding DNA: TGCAGCGTTGACCCAGGGGGTTTGGGAGATACGCAGTATTTT. It encodes CSVDPGGLGDTQYF.

V usage is TRBV6-5 and J usage is TRBJ2-3; 11 bases match TRBD2. J gave up 1 base and V 9 bases, and 6 bases lay outside the gene matches. The germline gives CDR1 MNHEY, CDR2 SVGAGI. The CDR3 spans 15 residues. As DNA, the CDR3 is TGTGCCAGTTCGGTGGGACTAGCGGGCACAGATACGCAGTATTTT. This codes for CASSVGLAGTDTQYF.

The chain uses TRBV29-1 and TRBJ2-6, with 7 positions matching TRBD1. Germline V gives CDR1 SQVTM, CDR2 ANQGSEA. CDR3 length: 16 amino acids. Germline trimming cut 6 bases from V and 3 bases from J; bases unmatched to any gene: 11. The CDR3 DNA reads TGCAGCGTCGACGACAGGGCCGCCGATGGGGCCAACGTCCTGACTTTC. Its protein is CSVDDRAADGANVLTF.